This T cell receptor (beta chain) was captured in a study of post-analysis software for immune sequencing data. Across the study: Recorded disease courses covered relapsing-remitting, secondary progressive and progressive-relapsing multiple sclerosis. Some patients had no subtype annotation.

Comments on this clonotype: Its antigen is currently unknown. Being one base from a much bigger clone, this may be a read error.

General study results and limits: TRBV5-6, TRBV5-1 and TRBV20-1 were among 4 or 5 TRBV segments more frequent in patients than controls.

Each TCR beta cDNA library carried unique molecular identifiers. TCRdb re-analysed the PCR reads in MiXCR, keeping a single row per CDR3 protein. The data hold 170,000 or so distinct CDR3 sequences, with approximately 28% observed a single time. The CDR3 has 13 residues. Trimming shortened V by 6 bases and J by 4 bases, and 12 bases separated the two germline ends. CDR1 and CDR2 from the germline V gene are MNHEY and SVGEGT. V and J are TRBV6-2 or TRBV6-3 and TRBJ1-2; no definite D call. Specimen: blood. This receptor was taken from a girl between 5 and 17 years old with multiple sclerosis. The CDR3 loop reads CASSSRNTYGYTF. The CDR3, as DNA: TGTGCCAGCAGCTCTAGGAACACCTATGGCTACACCTTC.